Reported below is one TCR beta chain. Its antigen has not been determined. Per-nucleotide qualities are absent, and no much larger clonotype sits a single base away. These data originate in a study of blood T cell repertoires in COVID-19 (dated by TCRdb to 2018 to 2020). For context, the study as a whole: The collaborator samples originated in the United States, Italy and Spain and spanned the acute and convalescent phases of COVID-19. The prospective study material was composed of cDNA or gDNA derived from T cells, B-cell-depleted T cells, or PBMCs. Deeply sampled blood TCRbeta repertoires from subjects exposed to, actively infected with, or recovered from COVID-19 were included in the dataset. The repertoires were released in a freely available public database intended as a resource for research on the immune response to SARS-CoV-2. The samples were drawn from the first 160 participants of the ongoing ImmuneRACE study and from 1,254 subjects provided by 6 global collaborators. A de-identified subject ID, COVID-19 status, age in years and sex were almost always included in the sample metadata. HLA class I and class II types, where available, came from metadata supplied by the sample provider rather than from assay-based typing. Results and caveats for the whole study, not just this receptor: The amount of clinical and demographic metadata varied by source and participant and was provided uncurated.

At one collaborating source in Seattle, patients were enrolled during active infection and were followed longitudinally through the course of disease. Collaborating institutions collected whole blood in K2EDTA tubes following their own protocols. For TCRbeta analysis, collaborators shipped samples in one of three forms: frozen whole blood, isolated PBMCs, or DNA extracted from either of those sample types. The immunoSEQ Assay, a bias-controlled multiplex PCR, was used to amplify TCRbeta CDR3 regions from genomic DNA. The paper's data handling went like this. Nucleated cell counts per sample were estimated from amplification of reference gene primers within the assay. To quantify the absolute abundance of each unique TCRbeta CDR3 rearrangement, sequence reads were collapsed and filtered. Productive Simpson clonality was computed per sample as the square root of Simpson's diversity index over productive rearrangements. In TCRdb, the immuneACCESS table is reduced to in-frame sequences with V and J assigned. These tables do not hold every clone; where another copy was compared, an unresolved V gene accounts for under half, and the others remain unexplained. V, J and clone size were drawn from that table, and D and trimming were deduced from the DNA. In all, the sample holds 80,000 to 100,000 clones, and about 74% of those were seen once. The ten largest clones add up to approximately 4.1% of the sample.

CDR1 and CDR2 (MDHEN, SYDVKM) derive from the germline V gene. The CDR3 contains 14 residues, cysteine and phenylalanine counted. The entry retains the CDR3 DNA only, 42 bases that are in frame from base 1. V loses 7 bases of germline sequence and J loses 6 bases, and the interval between the two ends is 15 bases. Sequencing was done on a sample of peripheral blood. The clonotype was recovered from a man between 65 and 85 years old with COVID-19, enrolled during active disease. This chain joins TRBV28 to TRBJ2-2, with a tentative D gene TRBD1 over 6 matching bases. Here the CDR3 is given as CASTLQGSAGELFF. The nucleotides are TGTGCCAGCACACTACAGGGATCCGCCGGGGAGCTGTTTTTT.